This is a list of T cell receptor beta chains from one sample in a study of T cell repertoires in cytomegalovirus infection. TCRdb reprocessed the reads with MiXCR, giving one entry per CDR3 protein. The table has some 700,000 distinct CDR3 sequences, 35% to 40% seen once. Sequencing was carried out using PBMCs. These TCRs come from a human donor in good health (CMV status not recorded). Some clones in this sample may be carry-over from other donors' samples. The CDR3 runs from the conserved cysteine through the conserved F or W. The D gene is left open where the match is weak. A clone size is listed for some rows: how often the clone was seen (once, few, many), or a class if it is expanded.

>TRBD2|TRBJ2-1|TRBV19|NA
CASSIAGGPYNEQFF
TGTGCCAGTAGTATCGCGGGAGGGCCCTACAATGAGCAGTTCTTC
>TRBD2|TRBJ2-1|TRBV28|few
CASLGGGVRGYEQFF
TGTGCCAGCCTGGGTGGGGGGGTTAGGGGTTATGAGCAGTTCTTC
>NA|TRBJ1-1|TRBV7-2|many
CASSLVGREAFF
TGTGCCAGCAGCTTAGTCGGGAGAGAAGCTTTCTTT
>NA|TRBJ1-1|TRBV20-1|NA
CSARVVEAFF
TGCAGTGCTAGAGTAGTTGAAGCTTTCTTT
>NA|TRBJ2-1|TRBV12-3/TRBV12-4|few
CASSLDADNEQFF
TGTGCCAGCAGTTTAGATGCCGACAATGAGCAGTTCTTC
>NA|TRBJ2-7|TRBV20-1|few
CSARSSGTTTYEQYF
TGCAGTGCTAGATCGTCCGGGACAACTACCTACGAGCAGTACTTC
>NA|TRBJ2-7|TRBV27|few
CASSLAPFYEQYF
TGTGCCAGCAGTTTAGCTCCGTTTTACGAGCAGTACTTC
>NA|TRBJ1-1|TRBV27|few
CASRFPGGNTEAFF
TGTGCCAGCAGGTTTCCCGGGGGGAACACTGAAGCTTTCTTT
>TRBD1|TRBJ2-5|TRBV7-2|few
CASSSTQGGRLAETQYF
TGTGCCAGCAGCTCTACACAGGGGGGAAGGCTCGCGGAGACCCAGTACTTC
>NA|TRBJ2-7|TRBV28|NA
CASSRPRGARYEQYF
TGTGCCAGCAGTCGCCCGAGGGGGGCCCGCTACGAGCAGTACTTC
>NA|TRBJ2-7|TRBV12-3/TRBV12-4|NA
CASSSRSSSYEQYF
TGTGCCAGCAGTTCCAGGAGTAGCTCCTACGAGCAGTACTTC
>NA|TRBJ2-1|TRBV7-9|NA
CASSTSYNEQFF
TGTGCCAGCAGCACCTCCTACAATGAGCAGTTCTTC
>TRBD1|TRBJ2-1|TRBV7-2|many
CASSGDRVFRNEQFF
TGTGCCAGCAGCGGGGACAGGGTGTTTAGGAATGAGCAGTTCTTC
>TRBD1|TRBJ1-5|TRBV7-2|many
CASSLGQGRMEPQHF
TGTGCCAGCAGCTTGGGACAGGGTCGCATGGAGCCCCAGCATTTT
>NA|TRBJ2-7|TRBV28|few
CASSSGDNQSYEQYF
TGTGCCAGCAGTTCCGGGGACAACCAATCCTACGAGCAGTACTTC
>TRBD2|TRBJ2-2|TRBV9|NA
CASSLRTSGRVNTGELFF
TGTGCCAGCAGCCTCCGGACTAGCGGGAGGGTAAACACCGGGGAGCTGTTTTTT
>NA|TRBJ2-7|TRBV4-1|few
CASSQGSGISYEQYF
TGCGCCAGCAGCCAAGGCTCGGGAATCTCCTACGAGCAGTACTTC